This is a list of T cell receptor beta chains from one sample in a study of T cell repertoires in aging, cancer and after chemotherapy. From the multiplex PCR reads, TCRdb called clonotypes with MiXCR, one entry per CDR3 protein. The sample yields 9,500 to 11,000 distinct CDR3 sequences, approximately 46% seen once. Input material: blood. The receptors here all came from a human donor in good health. The CDR3 runs from the conserved cysteine through the conserved F or W. The order of the fields is V gene, J gene, CDR3 protein.

v_call: TRBV7-2
j_call: TRBJ1-2
cdr3_aa: CASSLAVTSYGYTF

v_call: TRBV27
j_call: TRBJ2-7
cdr3_aa: CASRANGIAYEQYF

v_call: TRBV28
j_call: TRBJ1-4
cdr3_aa: CASSFRTETATNEKLFF

v_call: TRBV20-1
j_call: TRBJ1-2
cdr3_aa: CSASSRTGGDGYTF

v_call: TRBV27
j_call: TRBJ1-1
cdr3_aa: CASSWTRGKDEAFF

v_call: TRBV4-3
j_call: TRBJ2-3
cdr3_aa: CASRDGGSQYF

v_call: TRBV6-1
j_call: TRBJ2-7
cdr3_aa: CASRTDRGTYEQYF

v_call: TRBV5-6
j_call: TRBJ1-4
cdr3_aa: CASSSPRLGEKLFF

v_call: TRBV20-1
j_call: TRBJ1-1
cdr3_aa: CSARTRIGQGAEAFF

v_call: TRBV6-5
j_call: TRBJ1-2
cdr3_aa: CASSSHRRANYGYTF

v_call: TRBV20-1
j_call: TRBJ2-1
cdr3_aa: CSAQRTGLAGYNEQFF

v_call: TRBV29-1
j_call: TRBJ1-1
cdr3_aa: CSARDTTTEAFF

v_call: TRBV5-6
j_call: TRBJ2-7
cdr3_aa: CASSLASWTGGPYEQYF

v_call: TRBV24-1
j_call: TRBJ2-1
cdr3_aa: CATSVPGTGINYNEQFF

v_call: TRBV12-3/TRBV12-4
j_call: TRBJ1-1
cdr3_aa: CASSSGLNTEAFF

v_call: TRBV5-6
j_call: TRBJ1-3
cdr3_aa: CASSVRGEWSGNTIYF

v_call: TRBV6-5
j_call: TRBJ1-1
cdr3_aa: CASSWRGDTEAFF

v_call: TRBV28
j_call: TRBJ1-3
cdr3_aa: CATRGGGSGNTIYF

v_call: TRBV19
j_call: TRBJ1-1
cdr3_aa: CASSRGWNTEAFF

v_call: TRBV28
j_call: TRBJ1-4
cdr3_aa: CASSPPGTANEKLFF

v_call: TRBV6-1
j_call: TRBJ1-6
cdr3_aa: CASSEFTGAFSPLHF

v_call: TRBV5-1
j_call: TRBJ1-2
cdr3_aa: CASKATGETGYTF